These T cell receptor beta chains were read from a single sample in a study of blood T cell repertoires in COVID-19. Measured with immunoSEQ multiplex PCR; TCRdb has only the in-frame clones, and not every one. The sample has nearly 350,000 clones, about 88% seen once; the top ten hold more than 0.9%. The specimen was PBMCs or T cells enriched from blood (not recorded which). Receptors originate from a woman in her 30s who had recovered from COVID-19. CDR3s include the opening cysteine and the closing phenylalanine or tryptophan. The order of the fields is J gene, V gene, CDR3 protein.

TRBJ1-2 | TRBV29-1 | CSVVRQAPNYGYTF
TRBJ1-2 | TRBV9 | CASSAEQGGWGYGYTF
TRBJ1-1 | TRBV28 | CASSLWGAENTEAFF
TRBJ1-1 | TRBV19 | CASSDLVQGGTEAFF
TRBJ1-5 | TRBV28 | CASREPGNNQPQHF
TRBJ2-1 | TRBV9 | CASSWDVGRRGMAYNEQFF
TRBJ2-3 | TRBV7-9 | CASSFLGVDRDTQYF
TRBJ2-7 | TRBV10-3 | CAIREGGRPHEQYF
TRBJ2-1 | TRBV5-1 | CASSLRGDEQFF
TRBJ2-1 | TRBV19 | CASSQLAGGLNEQFF
TRBJ2-3 | TRBV28 | CASTPPASGAKSTDTQYF
TRBJ1-3 | TRBV7-9 | CASSVAGAFGGNTIYF
TRBJ2-2 | TRBV5-1 | CASSLGQANAGELFF
TRBJ1-3 | TRBV3-1/TRBV3-2 | CASSQVEGHTIYF
TRBJ1-1 | TRBV7-2 | CASRSPPGQGNTEAFF
TRBJ2-7 | TRBV4-1 | CASSRDSGGGYEQYF
TRBJ2-1 | TRBV10-3 | CAISEVGFYNEQFF
TRBJ2-4 | TRBV19 | CASRERLAKNIQYF
TRBJ2-2 | TRBV28 | CASRTGVMTGELFF
TRBJ2-1 | TRBV5-1 | CASSLAGTAGNEQFF
TRBJ2-7 | TRBV28 | CASSFRLATSGVGYEQYF
TRBJ1-1 | TRBV18 | CASSPEGATEAFF
TRBJ2-5 | TRBV5-5 | CASSPPGLQETQYF
TRBJ2-1 | TRBV9 | CASSLRTSGGPYNEQFF
TRBJ2-3 | TRBV13 | CASSPPRGGDTQYF
TRBJ1-1 | TRBV27 | CASSLYGPRGEAFF
TRBJ2-7 | TRBV28 | CASSGGSHSYEQYF
TRBJ1-4 | TRBV28 | CASSLAGPSKGKLFF
TRBJ1-3 | TRBV13 | CASSAQGGMWGTIYF
TRBJ1-2 | TRBV27 | CASSFRDRRAKTF
TRBJ2-7 | TRBV6-5 | CASSMDSAFEQYF
TRBJ2-7 | TRBV28 | CASSSFTGTGAPYEQYF
TRBJ1-1 | TRBV4-3 | CASRAVGGSTEAFF
TRBJ1-5 | TRBV18 | CASSSGTGENQPQHF
TRBJ2-7 | TRBV7-9 | CASSPTGFGEQYF
TRBJ2-5 | TRBV20-1 | CSASNPKGGVRETQYF
TRBJ2-2 | TRBV5-5 | CASRNRGTSNTGELFF
TRBJ2-1 | TRBV27 | CASSADRVGEQFF
TRBJ2-5 | TRBV28 | CASSHPAARGALQETQYF
TRBJ1-5 | TRBV27 | CASSFAGTGFSNQPQHF
TRBJ2-7 | TRBV2 | CASTLTIGGEQYF
TRBJ1-3 | TRBV18 | CASSPLFGPGQNAGNTIYF
TRBJ1-2 | TRBV24-1 | CATSDPTQQPTGGYTF
TRBJ1-6 | TRBV30 | CAWSVGSAGSPLHF
TRBJ2-7 | TRBV11-2 | CASSPRLAGGWEQYF
TRBJ2-2 | TRBV14 | CASSPTGGWTGELFF
TRBJ1-4 | TRBV5-5 | CASSLAATGGEEKLFF
TRBJ1-2 | TRBV30 | CAWSWTGRGYTF
TRBJ2-1 | TRBV7-2 | CASSFSPSVMNEQFF
TRBJ2-5 | TRBV28 | CASSLSANRGRETQYF
TRBJ1-5 | TRBV28 | CASSPQGYSNQPQHF
TRBJ1-1 | TRBV6-5 | CASSLRQGAEAFF
TRBJ2-3 | TRBV19 | CASSPDRGYGSTDTQYF